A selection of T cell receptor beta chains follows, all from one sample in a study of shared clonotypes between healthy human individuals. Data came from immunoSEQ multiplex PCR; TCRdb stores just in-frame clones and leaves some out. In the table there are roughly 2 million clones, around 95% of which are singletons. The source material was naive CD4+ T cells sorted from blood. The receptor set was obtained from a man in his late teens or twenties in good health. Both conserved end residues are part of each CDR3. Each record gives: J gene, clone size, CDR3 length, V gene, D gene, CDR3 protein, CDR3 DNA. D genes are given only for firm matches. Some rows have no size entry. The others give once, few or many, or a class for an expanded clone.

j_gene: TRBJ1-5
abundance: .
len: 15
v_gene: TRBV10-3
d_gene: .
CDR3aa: CAISDLQVGNQPQHF
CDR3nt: TGTGCCATCAGTGATTTGCAGGTTGGCAATCAGCCCCAGCATTTT

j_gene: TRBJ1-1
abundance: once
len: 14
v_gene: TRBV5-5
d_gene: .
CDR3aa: CASSLGQMNTEAFF
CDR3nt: TGTGCCAGCAGCTTGGGGCAGATGAACACTGAAGCTTTCTTT

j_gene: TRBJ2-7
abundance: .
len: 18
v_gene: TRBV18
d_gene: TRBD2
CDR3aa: CASSPLGLAGGLFSEQYF
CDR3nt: TGTGCCAGCTCACCGCTGGGACTAGCGGGAGGACTGTTTTCGGAGCAGTACTTC

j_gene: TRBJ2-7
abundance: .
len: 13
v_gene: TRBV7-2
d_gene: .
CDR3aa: CASSLELVYEQYF
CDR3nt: TGTGCCAGCAGCTTAGAACTAGTATACGAGCAGTACTTC

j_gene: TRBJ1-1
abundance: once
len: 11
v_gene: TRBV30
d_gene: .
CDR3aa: CAWDRRVEAFF
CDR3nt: TGTGCCTGGGATAGGCGGGTTGAAGCTTTCTTT

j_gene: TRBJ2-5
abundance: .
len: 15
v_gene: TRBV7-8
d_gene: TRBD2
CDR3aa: CASSARGGFQETQYF
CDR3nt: TGTGCCAGCAGCGCCCGGGGGGGTTTCCAAGAGACCCAGTACTTC

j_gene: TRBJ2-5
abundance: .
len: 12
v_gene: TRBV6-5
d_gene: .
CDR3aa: CASSQYQETQYF
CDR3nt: TGTGCCAGCAGCCAGTACCAAGAGACCCAGTACTTC

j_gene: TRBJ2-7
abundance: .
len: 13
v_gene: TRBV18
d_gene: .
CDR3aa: CASSPSRGLEQYF
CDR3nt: TGTGCCAGCTCACCCTCTCGCGGGCTCGAGCAGTACTTC

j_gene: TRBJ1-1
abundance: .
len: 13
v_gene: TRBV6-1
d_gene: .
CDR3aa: CASSEERGTEAFF
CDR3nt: TGTGCCAGCAGTGAAGAAAGGGGCACTGAAGCTTTCTTT

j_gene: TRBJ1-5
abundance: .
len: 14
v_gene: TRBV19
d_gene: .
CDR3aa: CASSIGATNQPQHF
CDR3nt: TGTGCCAGTAGTATAGGGGCAACCAATCAGCCCCAGCATTTT

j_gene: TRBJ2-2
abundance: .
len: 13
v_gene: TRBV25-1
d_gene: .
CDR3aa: CASSPYGSGELFF
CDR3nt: TGTGCCAGCTCCCCGTACGGATCCGGGGAGCTGTTTTTT

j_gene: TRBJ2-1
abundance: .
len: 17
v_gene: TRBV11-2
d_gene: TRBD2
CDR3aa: CASSHTSGATSYNEQFF
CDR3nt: TGTGCCAGCAGCCACACTAGCGGCGCTACCTCCTACAATGAGCAGTTCTTC

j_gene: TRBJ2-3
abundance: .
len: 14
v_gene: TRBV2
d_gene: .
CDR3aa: CASKEGSHTDTQYF
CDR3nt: TGTGCCAGCAAAGAGGGGTCCCACACAGATACGCAGTATTTT

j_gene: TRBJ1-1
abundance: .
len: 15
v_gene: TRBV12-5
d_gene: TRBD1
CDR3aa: CASGLGQGQNTEAFF
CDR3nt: TGTGCTAGTGGTTTGGGACAGGGGCAGAACACTGAAGCTTTCTTT

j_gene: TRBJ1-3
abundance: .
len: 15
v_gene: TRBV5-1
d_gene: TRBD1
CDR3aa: CASSLGTGSGNTIYF
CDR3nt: TGCGCCAGCAGCTTGGGGACAGGGAGTGGAAACACCATATATTTT

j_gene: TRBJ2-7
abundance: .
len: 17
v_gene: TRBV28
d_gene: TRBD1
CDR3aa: CASSLVRQGTTSYEQYF
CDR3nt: TGTGCCAGCAGTTTAGTCCGACAGGGGACGACCTCCTACGAGCAGTACTTC

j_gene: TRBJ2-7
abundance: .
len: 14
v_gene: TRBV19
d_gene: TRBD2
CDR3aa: CASSMHGTSYEQYF
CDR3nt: TGTGCCAGTAGTATGCACGGGACTAGTTACGAGCAGTACTTC

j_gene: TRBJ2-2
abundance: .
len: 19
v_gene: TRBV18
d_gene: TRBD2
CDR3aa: CASSPFTTGTSGPTGELFF
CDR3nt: TGTGCCAGCTCACCTTTCACCACTGGGACTAGCGGGCCAACCGGGGAGCTGTTTTTT

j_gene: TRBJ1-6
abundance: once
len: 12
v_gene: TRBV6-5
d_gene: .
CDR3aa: CASPSVRSPLHF
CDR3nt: TGTGCCAGCCCCTCGGTGAGGTCACCCCTCCACTTT

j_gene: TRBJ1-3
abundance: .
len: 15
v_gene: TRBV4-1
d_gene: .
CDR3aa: CASSQERRIRNTIYF
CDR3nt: TGCGCCAGCAGCCAAGAAAGGAGGATAAGAAACACCATATATTTT

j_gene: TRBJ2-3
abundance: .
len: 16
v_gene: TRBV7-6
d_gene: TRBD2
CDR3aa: CASSLMGGGNGDTQYF
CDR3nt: TGTGCCAGCAGCTTAATGGGCGGGGGGAACGGAGATACGCAGTATTTT

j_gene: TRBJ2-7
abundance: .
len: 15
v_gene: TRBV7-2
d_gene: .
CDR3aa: CASSLGQPPVYEQYF
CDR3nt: TGTGCCAGCAGCTTAGGCCAACCGCCGGTCTACGAGCAGTACTTC

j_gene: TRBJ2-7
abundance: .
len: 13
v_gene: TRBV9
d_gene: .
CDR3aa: CASSSHPTYEQYF
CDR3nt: TGTGCCAGCAGCTCTCACCCGACCTACGAGCAGTACTTC

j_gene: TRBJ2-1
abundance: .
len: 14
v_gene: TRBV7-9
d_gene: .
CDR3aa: CASSLSGSYNEQFF
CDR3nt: TGTGCCAGCAGCTTATCAGGGTCCTACAATGAGCAGTTCTTC

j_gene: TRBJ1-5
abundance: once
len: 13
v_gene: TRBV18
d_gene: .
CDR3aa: CASSGASNQPQHF
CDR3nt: TGTGCCAGCTCAGGGGCAAGCAATCAGCCCCAGCATTTT

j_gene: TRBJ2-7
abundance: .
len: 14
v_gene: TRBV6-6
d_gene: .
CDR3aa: CASRPRQNSYEQYF
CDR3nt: TGTGCCAGCAGACCCAGACAGAACTCCTACGAGCAGTACTTC

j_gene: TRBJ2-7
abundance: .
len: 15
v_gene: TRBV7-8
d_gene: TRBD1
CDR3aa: CASSTSGTGSYEQYF
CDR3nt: TGTGCCAGCAGCACCTCCGGGACAGGGTCGTACGAGCAGTACTTC